The clone carrying this TCR beta chain was seen at least ten times. Its antigen is undetermined. The iRepertoire nested amplicon-rescue multiplex PCR amplified TCR alpha and beta CDR3s from RNA. One-step reverse transcription and amplification started from approximately 100-400 ng of tissue mRNA or PBMC total RNA. TCRdb re-called the multiplex PCR reads with MiXCR, one entry per CDR3 protein. The table has fewer than 500,000 distinct CDR3 sequences, around 38% seen once. Trimming stripped 5 bases from V and 6 bases from J, with 11 bases between. The CDR3 totals 13 residues. Germline CDR1 reads SGHTA; CDR2 reads FQGNSA. This sample was taken from a study of glioma-infiltrating T cells. Study overall: Approximately 990,000 peripheral T cells were targeted at about 4.5- to 11-fold coverage.

The study's findings and limits: Non-neoplastic patients had below-expected tissue-blood divergence, while all gliomas exceeded expectation.

The TCR was taken from a human donor with low-grade glioma or glioblastoma, undergoing nonglioma brain surgery, or in good health (not recorded which). Sequences were obtained from glioma tissue, nonneoplastic brain tissue, or PBMCs (not recorded which). This chain links TRBV7-2 with TRBJ2-1; D gene uncertain. The DNA of the CDR3 is TGTGCCAGCAGCCTGTCCCTCCGCAATGAGCAGTTCTTC. As protein: CASSLSLRNEQFF.